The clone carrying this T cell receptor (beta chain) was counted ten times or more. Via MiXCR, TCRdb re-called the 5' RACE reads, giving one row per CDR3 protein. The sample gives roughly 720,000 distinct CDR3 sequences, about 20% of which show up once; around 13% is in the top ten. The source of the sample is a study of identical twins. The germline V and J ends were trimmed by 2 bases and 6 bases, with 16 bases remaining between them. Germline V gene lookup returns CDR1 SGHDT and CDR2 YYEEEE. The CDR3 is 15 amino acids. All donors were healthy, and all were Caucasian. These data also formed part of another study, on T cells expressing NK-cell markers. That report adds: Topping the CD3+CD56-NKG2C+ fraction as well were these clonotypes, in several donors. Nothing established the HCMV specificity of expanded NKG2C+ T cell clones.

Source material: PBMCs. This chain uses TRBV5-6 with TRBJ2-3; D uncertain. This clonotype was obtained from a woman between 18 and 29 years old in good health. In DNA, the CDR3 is TGTGCCAGCAGCTTCTCGCCTAGTAAGATGGATACGCAGTATTTT. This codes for CASSFSPSKMDTQYF. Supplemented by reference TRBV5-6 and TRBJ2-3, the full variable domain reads DAGVTQSPTHLIKTRGQQVTLRCSPKSGHDTVSWYQQALGQGPQFIFQYYEEEERQRGNFPDRFSGHQFPNYSSELNVNALLLGDSALYLCASSFSPSKMDTQYFGPGTRLTVL.